Ten or more counts support the clone carrying this TCR beta chain. The entry originates in a study of identical twins. TCRdb called the 5' RACE reads again in MiXCR, with one record for every CDR3 protein. The table includes over 250,000 distinct CDR3 sequences, over 8.5% detected once. CDR1 DFQATT and CDR2 SNEGSKA come from the germline V gene (reference sequence). The CDR3 extends over 13 amino acids. V shed 7 bases and J 5 bases; nucleotides not matched to a gene: 10. This sample was also put to use in a study of yellow fever vaccine responses in identical twins.

The receptor was isolated from a woman under 30 in good health. The chain combines TRBV20-1 with TRBJ2-5; 7 bases align to TRBD1. The sequenced sample consisted of CD8+ T cells sorted from blood. CDR3 bases: TGCAGTGTCCCTCAGGGGGTATTTGAGACCCAGTACTTC. It yields the protein CSVPQGVFETQYF.